These T cell receptor beta chains were read from a single sample in a study of technical replicates of blood from several donors. Produced via immunoSEQ multiplex PCR; TCRdb's table is partial and in-frame only. The table lists about 76,000 clones, 80% to 90% of them singletons, with under 5.5% in the top ten. Sequenced sample: PBMCs. The receptors derive from a human donor in good health. Some clones in this sample may be carry-over from other donors' samples. Each CDR3 is given with its conserved first and last residue. A D gene is named only where the DNA matches it firmly. Rows may omit the clone size; those that give it use once, few, many or a size class.

D gene	clone size	V gene	J gene	CDR3 DNA	CDR3 protein
TRBD1	once	TRBV2	TRBJ2-7	TGTGCCAGCAGTGAGCAGGGACAGGGGGCGGGGGAGCAGTACTTC	CASSEQGQGAGEQYF
-	-	TRBV4-3	TRBJ1-2	TGCGCCAGCAGCCAAGATCCCTCACAATACTATGGCTACACCTTC	CASSQDPSQYYGYTF
TRBD2	-	TRBV9	TRBJ2-1	TGTGCCAGCAGCGTTCTAGCGGGAGGTACCTTCTCCTACAATGAGCAGTTCTTC	CASSVLAGGTFSYNEQFF
-	-	TRBV30	TRBJ1-1	TGTGCCTGGAGTGCCAGCGGGGTGGCTTTCTTT	CAWSASGVAFF
TRBD1	-	TRBV6-5	TRBJ2-7	TGTGCCAGCAGCCTGGACAGGGTAGAGCAGTACTTC	CASSLDRVEQYF
-	few	TRBV29-1	TRBJ1-1	TGCAGCGGCCATCGACCGGGGAAGGAGACTGAAGCTTTCTTT	CSGHRPGKETEAFF
-	few	TRBV19	TRBJ1-3	TGTGCCAGTAGTCCGCTCGGGAACACCATATATTTT	CASSPLGNTIYF
TRBD1	few	TRBV18	TRBJ1-2	TGTGCCAGCTCACCCGGGACAGGGGGCAACAGGCTTGGCTACACCTTC	CASSPGTGGNRLGYTF
-	-	TRBV7-9	TRBJ1-5	TGTGCCAGCAGCTTAGTGTCGGTAAATCAGCCCCAGCATTTT	CASSLVSVNQPQHF
-	-	TRBV2	TRBJ2-1	TGTGCCAGCAGTGAAGGGCGGAGCTCCTACAATGAGCAGTTCTTC	CASSEGRSSYNEQFF
-	-	TRBV6-5	TRBJ1-6	TGTGCCAGCAGGGCCCAGGGTCTAGCACCCCTCCACTTT	CASRAQGLAPLHF
TRBD1	-	TRBV7-9	TRBJ2-1	TGTGCCAGCAGCTCAACGGACAGGGGAGAGTTCTTC	CASSSTDRGEFF
TRBD1	once	TRBV27	TRBJ1-2	TGTGCCAGCAGTTTAATGTCCGGACAGGGTAACTATGGCTACACCTTC	CASSLMSGQGNYGYTF
-	-	TRBV7-6	TRBJ1-2	TGTGCCAGCAGCCTCGGCAGGGCCAACTATGGCTACACCTTC	CASSLGRANYGYTF
TRBD2	-	TRBV29-1	TRBJ2-4	TGCAGCGCGACCCTAGCGGGAGCAATGGGAAAAAACATTCAGTACTTC	CSATLAGAMGKNIQYF
TRBD1	-	TRBV27	TRBJ2-4	TGTGCCAGCAGTTTGACTCCAGCCGGGACAGGGGGGAGAAACATTCAGTACTTC	CASSLTPAGTGGRNIQYF
-	once	TRBV7-9	TRBJ1-4	TGTGCCAGCAGCTCCGGGACAAGCGATGGAAAACTGTTTTTT	CASSSGTSDGKLFF
-	-	TRBV19	TRBJ2-2	TGTGCCAGTGTATTATCCGGGACAATGGGAACCGGGGAGCTGTTTTTT	CASVLSGTMGTGELFF
TRBD2	-	TRBV5-6	TRBJ2-7	TGTGCCAGCAGCTTGGGACTAGCGGGGGGTGAGCAGTACTTC	CASSLGLAGGEQYF
-	-	TRBV2	TRBJ2-1	TGTGCCAGCAGCCGCAGCGGGTTCAGGCAGTTCTTC	CASSRSGFRQFF
-	-	TRBV5-4	TRBJ2-1	TGTGCCAGCAGCTTGGCACAGGGAATCTACAATGAGCAGTTCTTC	CASSLAQGIYNEQFF
-	-	TRBV5-4	TRBJ2-5	TGTGCCAGCAGCTTGAGAGGGTTAGAGACCCAGTACTTC	CASSLRGLETQYF
TRBD1	once	TRBV30	TRBJ2-5	TGTGCCTGGAGCACAGACAGGGGGCATCGACAGTACTTC	CAWSTDRGHRQYF
-	-	TRBV9	TRBJ1-4	TGTGCCAGCAGCGTAGGGGGGGGTCCAAATGAAAAACTGTTTTTT	CASSVGGGPNEKLFF
-	-	TRBV6-1	TRBJ1-5	TGTGCCAGCAGACCCACAAATCAGCCCCAGCATTTT	CASRPTNQPQHF
-	once	TRBV7-9	TRBJ1-1	TGTGCCAGCAGCGGGAGGGACACAAAGAACACTGAAGCTTTCTTT	CASSGRDTKNTEAFF
-	-	TRBV7-9	TRBJ2-7	TGTGCCATCCCAGGGGGGACCAACTACGAGCAGTACTTC	CAIPGGTNYEQYF
-	-	TRBV2	TRBJ2-5	TGTGCCAGCAGTGAACAAACCGGGAAGACCCAGTACTTC	CASSEQTGKTQYF
-	-	TRBV18	TRBJ1-3	TGTGCCAGCTCACCATCACAGGTCTCTGGAAACACCATATATTTT	CASSPSQVSGNTIYF
TRBD2	-	TRBV11-3	TRBJ2-2	TGTGCCAGCAGCTGGGCGGTTACTAGCGGGGGGGCCGGGGAGCTGTTTTTT	CASSWAVTSGGAGELFF
TRBD1	-	TRBV18	TRBJ2-4	TGTGCCAGCTCCCCAGGACAGGGTTGGGCCAAAAACATTCAGTACTTC	CASSPGQGWAKNIQYF
-	-	TRBV4-3	TRBJ1-6	TGCGCCAGCAGCCAAGAGGGAGGGTTAGGCAATTCACCCCTCCACTTT	CASSQEGGLGNSPLHF
-	-	TRBV7-2	TRBJ2-3	TGTGCCAGCAGGGCAGGGGACAGCCGGGAGCGGTATTTT	CASRAGDSRERYF
TRBD2	-	TRBV30	TRBJ2-7	TGTGCCTGGAGCCCGGGGGGGTTAGCGTACTTC	CAWSPGGLAYF
-	-	TRBV4-1	TRBJ2-7	TGCGCCAGCAGCCAACGCCTCGGGACTCTTTACGAGCAGTACTTC	CASSQRLGTLYEQYF